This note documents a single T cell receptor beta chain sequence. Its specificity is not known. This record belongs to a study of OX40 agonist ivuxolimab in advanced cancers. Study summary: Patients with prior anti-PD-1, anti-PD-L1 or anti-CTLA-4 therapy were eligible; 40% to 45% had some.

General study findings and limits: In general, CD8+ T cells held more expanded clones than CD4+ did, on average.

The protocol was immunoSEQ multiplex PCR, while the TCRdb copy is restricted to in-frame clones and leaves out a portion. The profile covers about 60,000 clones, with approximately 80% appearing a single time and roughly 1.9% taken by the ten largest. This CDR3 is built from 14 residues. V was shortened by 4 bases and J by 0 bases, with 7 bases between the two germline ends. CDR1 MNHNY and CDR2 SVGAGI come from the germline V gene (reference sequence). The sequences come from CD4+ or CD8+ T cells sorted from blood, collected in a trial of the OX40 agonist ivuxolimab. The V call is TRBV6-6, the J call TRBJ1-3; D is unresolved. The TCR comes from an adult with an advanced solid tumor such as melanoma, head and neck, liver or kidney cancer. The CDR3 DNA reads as TGTGCCAGCAGTTGGAGCGACTCTGGAAACACCATATATTTT. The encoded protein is CASSWSDSGNTIYF.